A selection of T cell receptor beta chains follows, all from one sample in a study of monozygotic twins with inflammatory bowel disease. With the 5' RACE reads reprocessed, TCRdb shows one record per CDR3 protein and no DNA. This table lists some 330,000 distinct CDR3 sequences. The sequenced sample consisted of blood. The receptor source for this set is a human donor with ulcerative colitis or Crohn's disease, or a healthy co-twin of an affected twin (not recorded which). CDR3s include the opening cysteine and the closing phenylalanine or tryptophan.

CDR3 protein: CASSLWTPYISPTSTDTQYF; J gene: TRBJ2-3; V gene: TRBV12-3/TRBV12-4
CDR3 protein: CSASSAGYGTQYF; J gene: TRBJ2-5; V gene: TRBV20-1
CDR3 protein: CAWSAIRRARWNSPLHF; J gene: TRBJ1-6; V gene: TRBV30
CDR3 protein: CASSPDFPPSYEQYF; J gene: TRBJ2-7; V gene: TRBV3-1
CDR3 protein: CASSLGLSSYNSPLHF; J gene: TRBJ1-6; V gene: TRBV14
CDR3 protein: CASTLSVMNSPLHF; J gene: TRBJ1-6; V gene: TRBV7-2
CDR3 protein: CASSSGMSNQPQHF; J gene: TRBJ1-5; V gene: TRBV2
CDR3 protein: CASSLGAAGTYGYTF; J gene: TRBJ1-2; V gene: TRBV11-1
CDR3 protein: CASSYQYNEQFF; J gene: TRBJ2-1; V gene: TRBV12-3/TRBV12-4
CDR3 protein: CAWAGTGDNYGYTF; J gene: TRBJ1-2; V gene: TRBV30
CDR3 protein: CASSISGRLSYEQYF; J gene: TRBJ2-7; V gene: TRBV19
CDR3 protein: CASSSVGRDRTDTQYF; J gene: TRBJ2-3; V gene: TRBV11-2
CDR3 protein: CASSFKAGGLAKNIQYF; J gene: TRBJ2-4; V gene: TRBV6-2/TRBV6-3
CDR3 protein: CASSMSTGLYSNQPQHF; J gene: TRBJ1-5; V gene: TRBV19
CDR3 protein: CASSLNSRYEQYF; J gene: TRBJ2-7; V gene: TRBV7-2
CDR3 protein: CSARNSMNTEAFF; J gene: TRBJ1-1; V gene: TRBV20-1
CDR3 protein: CASSRHDREYF; J gene: TRBJ2-7; V gene: TRBV28
CDR3 protein: CAISGPQPQHF; J gene: TRBJ1-5; V gene: TRBV5-1
CDR3 protein: CASSPRQGGMNTEAFF; J gene: TRBJ1-1; V gene: TRBV7-9
CDR3 protein: CASGLGAYEQYF; J gene: TRBJ2-7; V gene: TRBV12-5
CDR3 protein: CASRIRDGRETQYF; J gene: TRBJ2-5; V gene: TRBV5-6
CDR3 protein: CATTLGGRSTDTQYF; J gene: TRBJ2-3; V gene: TRBV6-1
CDR3 protein: CSARGLAEAGNTIYF; J gene: TRBJ1-3; V gene: TRBV20-1
CDR3 protein: CASKRGTFYGYTF; J gene: TRBJ1-2; V gene: TRBV6-5
CDR3 protein: CASSFMWTQYF; J gene: TRBJ2-3; V gene: TRBV12-3/TRBV12-4
CDR3 protein: CASSLSRGRSYEQYF; J gene: TRBJ2-7; V gene: TRBV5-6
CDR3 protein: CASSLVGQGAREQYF; J gene: TRBJ2-7; V gene: TRBV28
CDR3 protein: CASRRLAGGPGEQFF; J gene: TRBJ2-1; V gene: TRBV12-3/TRBV12-4
CDR3 protein: CASSLGVGQETQYF; J gene: TRBJ2-5; V gene: TRBV5-1
CDR3 protein: CACISGGPYEQYF; J gene: TRBJ2-7; V gene: TRBV30
CDR3 protein: CASSLEGGFRTGELFF; J gene: TRBJ2-2; V gene: TRBV5-1
CDR3 protein: CSARGQGYQETQYF; J gene: TRBJ2-5; V gene: TRBV20-1
CDR3 protein: CASSFWVGETQYF; J gene: TRBJ2-5; V gene: TRBV27
CDR3 protein: CASSPRKASDSPLHF; J gene: TRBJ1-6; V gene: TRBV5-1
CDR3 protein: CASSFTGLEQFF; J gene: TRBJ2-1; V gene: TRBV5-1
CDR3 protein: CASSDSWLRGRTDTQYF; J gene: TRBJ2-3; V gene: TRBV7-2
CDR3 protein: CASSTGQSYNEQFF; J gene: TRBJ2-1; V gene: TRBV5-1
CDR3 protein: CASSLLTGGGYF; J gene: TRBJ2-7; V gene: TRBV5-6
CDR3 protein: CASSSRGTGAGELFF; J gene: TRBJ2-2; V gene: TRBV28
CDR3 protein: CASSQFQREGRNTQYF; J gene: TRBJ2-3; V gene: TRBV4-2